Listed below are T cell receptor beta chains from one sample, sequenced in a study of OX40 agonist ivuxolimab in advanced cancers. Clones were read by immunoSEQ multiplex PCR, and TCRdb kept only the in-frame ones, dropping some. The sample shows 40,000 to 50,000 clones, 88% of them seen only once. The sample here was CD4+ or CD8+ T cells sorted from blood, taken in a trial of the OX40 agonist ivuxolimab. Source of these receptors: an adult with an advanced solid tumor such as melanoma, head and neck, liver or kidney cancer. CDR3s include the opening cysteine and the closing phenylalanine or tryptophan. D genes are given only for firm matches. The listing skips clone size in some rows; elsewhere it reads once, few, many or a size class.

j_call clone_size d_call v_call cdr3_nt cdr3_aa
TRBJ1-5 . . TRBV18 TGTGCCAGCTCACCAGGGGTGAATCAGCCCCAGCATTTT CASSPGVNQPQHF
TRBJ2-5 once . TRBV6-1 TGTGCCAGCAGTGAGCTAGCACAAGAGACCCAGTACTTC CASSELAQETQYF
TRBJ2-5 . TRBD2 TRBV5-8 TGTGCCAGCAGCCTGGGGAATAGCGGGGGTCAAGAGACCCAGTACTTC CASSLGNSGGQETQYF
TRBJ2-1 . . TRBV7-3 TGTGCCAGCAGCTTAAGGGGAACTAGTGGAAACAATGAGCAGTTCTTC CASSLRGTSGNNEQFF
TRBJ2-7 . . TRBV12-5 TGTGCTAGTGGTTTGGTAGAGGGGTCGTGGTACGAGCAGTACTTC CASGLVEGSWYEQYF
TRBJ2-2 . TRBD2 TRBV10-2 TGCGCCAGCAGTGAGGGCGGGGGGAACACCGGGGAGCTGTTTTTT CASSEGGGNTGELFF
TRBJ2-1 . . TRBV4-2 TGTGCCAGCAGCTTTGAATGGGGGGATCTGGTCAATGAGCAGTTCTTC CASSFEWGDLVNEQFF
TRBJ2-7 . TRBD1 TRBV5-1 TGCGCCAGCAGCTTTCAGACAGGGGGCTACGAGCAGTACTTC CASSFQTGGYEQYF
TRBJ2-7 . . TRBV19 TGTGCCAGTAGTATAGGTCCGGGGCCGTCCTACGAGCAGTACTTC CASSIGPGPSYEQYF
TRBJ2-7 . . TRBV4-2 TGTGCCAGCAGCCAAGTTGGCGGGGGCGTCGACGAGCAGTACTTC CASSQVGGGVDEQYF
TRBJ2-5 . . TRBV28 TGTGCCAGCAGTTTAGAATCCCTAGAGACCCAGTACTTC CASSLESLETQYF
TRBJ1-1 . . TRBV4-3 TGCGCCAGCAGCCAATTTCGTGGGACTGAAGCTTTCTTT CASSQFRGTEAFF
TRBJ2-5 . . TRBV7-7 TGTGCTAGCAAGACACAAGAGACCCAGTACTTC CASKTQETQYF
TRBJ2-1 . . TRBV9 TGTGCCAGCAGCCCCCGGGTGCTAGCTCTACTCTACAATGAGCAGTTCTTC CASSPRVLALLYNEQFF
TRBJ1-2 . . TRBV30 TGTGCCTGGAGGGGGATAGGGCACTATGGCTACACCTTC CAWRGIGHYGYTF
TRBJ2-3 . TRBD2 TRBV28 TGTGCCAGCAGTTCGGGACTAGCGGGGGGGCGGAGCACAGATACGCAGTATTTT CASSSGLAGGRSTDTQYF
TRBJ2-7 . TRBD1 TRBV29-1 TGCAGCGTTGACCCGGGACAGGGGAAGGACGAGCAGTACTTC CSVDPGQGKDEQYF
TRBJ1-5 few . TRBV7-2 TGTGCCAGCAGCTTATCCGGAAATCAGCCCCAGCATTTT CASSLSGNQPQHF
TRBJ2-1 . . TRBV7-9 TGTGCCAGCAGCGAGGGGTACAATGAGCAGTTCTTC CASSEGYNEQFF
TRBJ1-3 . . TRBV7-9 TGTGCCATAACAGAGTGGGACTCTGGAAACACCATATATTTT CAITEWDSGNTIYF
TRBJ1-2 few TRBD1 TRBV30 TGTGCCTGGAGTATGGGACAGAATTCCTATGGCTACACCTTC CAWSMGQNSYGYTF
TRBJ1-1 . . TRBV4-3 TGCGCCAGCAGCCAAGATTCGACAGCTCGTGAAGCTTTCTTT CASSQDSTAREAFF
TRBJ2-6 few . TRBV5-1 TGCGCCAGCAGCCCAAATCGGGACGGCGTCCTGACTTTC CASSPNRDGVLTF
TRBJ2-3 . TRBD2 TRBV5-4 TGTGCCAGCAGCCCATGGGGATTAGCGGGGGTGGATACGCAGTATTTT CASSPWGLAGVDTQYF
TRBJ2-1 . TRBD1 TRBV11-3 TGTGCCAGCGGTCGAGACAGGGGTGAGCAGTTCTTC CASGRDRGEQFF
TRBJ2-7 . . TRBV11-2 TGTGCCAGCAGCTTCCTGGCCCAGACCTACGAGCAGTACTTC CASSFLAQTYEQYF
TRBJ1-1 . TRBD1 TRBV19 TGTGCCAGTAGTATAACGGGACAGCTAGAAGCTTTCTTT CASSITGQLEAFF
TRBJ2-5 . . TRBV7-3 TGTGCCAGCAGCTTATCAGGGTCAGGGGAGACCCAGTACTTC CASSLSGSGETQYF
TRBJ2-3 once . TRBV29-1 TGCAGCGTTGCCGGTACAGGGAGACCCACAGATACGCAGTATTTT CSVAGTGRPTDTQYF
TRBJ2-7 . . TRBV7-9 TGTGCCAGCAGCTCCCGTCGGGACGGGACCTATCTTTACGAGCAGTACTTC CASSSRRDGTYLYEQYF
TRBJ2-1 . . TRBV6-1 TGTGCCAGCACTGAAAAGTGGGAGGTTTACAATGAGCAGTTCTTC CASTEKWEVYNEQFF